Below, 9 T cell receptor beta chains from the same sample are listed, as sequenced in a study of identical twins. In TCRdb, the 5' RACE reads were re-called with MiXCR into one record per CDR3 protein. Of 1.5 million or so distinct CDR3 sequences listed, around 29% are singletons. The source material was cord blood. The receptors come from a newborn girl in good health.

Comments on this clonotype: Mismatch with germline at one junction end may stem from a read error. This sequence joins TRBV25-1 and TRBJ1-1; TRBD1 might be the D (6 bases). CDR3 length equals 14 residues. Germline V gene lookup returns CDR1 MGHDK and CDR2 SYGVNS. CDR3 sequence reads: CASTKYREGTGAFF. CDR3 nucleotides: TGTGCCAGCACTAAGTACAGGGAGGGGACTGGAGCTTTCTTT.

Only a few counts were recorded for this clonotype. For the CDR3, the DNA is TGCAGTGCCAGAAGGGGGCGGACCATGGGCCAAGAGACCCAGTACTTC. This sequence encodes CSARRGRTMGQETQYF. The V call is TRBV20-1, the J call TRBJ2-5, with 7 positions matching TRBD1. Germline-derived CDR1 and CDR2 are DFQATT and SNEGSKA (reference sequence). Trimming at V came to 6 bases and at J to 1 base, leaving 14 bases not matched to a gene. CDR3 size: 16 residues.

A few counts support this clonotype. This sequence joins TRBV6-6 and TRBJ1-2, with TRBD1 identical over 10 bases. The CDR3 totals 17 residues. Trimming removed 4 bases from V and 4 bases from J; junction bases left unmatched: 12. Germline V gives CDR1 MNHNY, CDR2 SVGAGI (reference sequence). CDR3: CASSSNLPGQGPYGYTF. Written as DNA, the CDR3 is TGTGCCAGCAGTTCAAATCTTCCGGGACAGGGGCCCTATGGCTACACCTTC.

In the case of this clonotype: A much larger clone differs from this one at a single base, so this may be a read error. CDR3 residues: CASSNSTDTQYF. As DNA, the CDR3 is TGTGCCAGCAGCAACAGCACAGATACGCAGTATTTT. The chain uses TRBV21-1 and TRBJ2-3. TRBV21-1 is tagged as a pseudogene. This CDR3 contains 12 residues.

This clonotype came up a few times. CDR3 residues: CASSQDRGGYDEQFF. The CDR3 nucleotides are TGCGCCAGCAGCCAAGATAGGGGGGGTTACGATGAGCAGTTCTTC. The chain has TRBV4-1 and TRBJ2-1; maybe TRBD2 (7 bases). CDR3 size: 15 residues. V shed 0 bases and J shed 8 bases, with 14 bases lying between them. Looked up from germline, CDR1 is MGHRA and CDR2 is YSYEKL.

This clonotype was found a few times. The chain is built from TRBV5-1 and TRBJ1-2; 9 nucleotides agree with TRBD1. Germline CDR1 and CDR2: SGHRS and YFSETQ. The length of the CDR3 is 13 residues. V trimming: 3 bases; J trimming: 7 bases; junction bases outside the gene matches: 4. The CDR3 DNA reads TGCGCCAGCAGCTCGGACAGGGGTCGTGGCTACACCTTC. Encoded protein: CASSSDRGRGYTF.

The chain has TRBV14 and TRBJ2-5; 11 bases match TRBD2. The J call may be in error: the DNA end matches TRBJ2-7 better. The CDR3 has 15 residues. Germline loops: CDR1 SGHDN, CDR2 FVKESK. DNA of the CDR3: TGTGCCAGCAGCCAGAGACTAGCGGGACCCTACGAGCAGTACTTC. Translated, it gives CASSQRLAGPYEQYF.

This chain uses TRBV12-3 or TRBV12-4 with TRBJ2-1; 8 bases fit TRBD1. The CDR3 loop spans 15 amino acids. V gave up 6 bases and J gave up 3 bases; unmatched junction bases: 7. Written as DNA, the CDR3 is TGTGCCAGCAGGTCTTGGACAGGGATCTACAATGAGCAGTTCTTC. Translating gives CASRSWTGIYNEQFF.

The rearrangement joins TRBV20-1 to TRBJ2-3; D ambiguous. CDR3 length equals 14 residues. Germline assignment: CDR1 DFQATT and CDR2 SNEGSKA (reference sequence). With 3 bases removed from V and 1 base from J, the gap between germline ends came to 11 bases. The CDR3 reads CSARQGSRTDTQYF. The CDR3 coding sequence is TGCAGTGCTAGGCAAGGGTCGCGCACAGATACGCAGTATTTT.